Each of the 31 T cell receptor beta chains below was sequenced from the same sample in a study of T cell responses to AZD1222 COVID-19 vaccine. TCRdb's copy holds only in-frame clones and misses some; the assay was immunoSEQ multiplex PCR. This sample has about 110,000 clones, with around 81% found just once. The sequences come from peripheral blood, collected on day 0 of AZD1222 vaccination. All receptors derive from an adult in good health.

The chain is built from TRBV28 and TRBJ2-1, with unresolved D. Per germline, CDR1 MDHEN and CDR2 SYDVKM. CDR3 length: 14 amino acids. Deletions cut 4 bases from V and 0 bases from J, with 7 bases between. The CDR3 here is CASSSPTSYNEQFF. The DNA for the CDR3 is TGTGCCAGCAGTTCACCCACCTCCTACAATGAGCAGTTCTTC.

The chain has TRBV7-2 and TRBJ2-1, with 8 positions matching TRBD2. The germline V gene has CDR1 SGHTA and CDR2 FQGNSA. The CDR3 consists of 15 residues. The trim removed 5 bases at V and 4 bases at J, leaving 7 bases unmatched. The DNA for the CDR3 is TGTGCCAGCAGCACACTAGCGGTGGGATACAATGAGCAGTTCTTC. Translating gives CASSTLAVGYNEQFF.

This rearrangement joins TRBV28 to TRBJ2-7; 9 bases map to TRBD2. Germline V gene sequence: CDR1 MDHEN, CDR2 SYDVKM. CDR3 size: 17 residues. Germline trimming cut 2 bases from V and 3 bases from J; bases unmatched to any gene: 11. The CDR3 spells CASSLPPASGNFYEQYF. Here the CDR3 DNA reads TGTGCCAGCAGTTTACCCCCCGCTAGCGGGAATTTCTACGAGCAGTACTTC. Full variable domain (rest looked up from reference TRBV28 and TRBJ2-7): DVKVTQSSRYLVKRTGEKVFLECVQDMDHENMFWYRQDPGLGLRLIYFSYDVKMKEKGDIPEGYSVSREKKERFSLILESASTNQTSMYLCASSLPPASGNFYEQYFGPGTRLTVT.

The chain joins TRBV11-2 to TRBJ2-5; no clear D. V was shortened by 0 bases and J by 4 bases, with 9 bases between the two germline ends. This CDR3 has 14 amino acids. The germline CDR1 and CDR2 sequences are SGHAT and FQNNGV. The CDR3 nucleotides are TGTGCCAGCAGCTTAGATTCCTACATAGAGACCCAGTACTTC. This codes for CASSLDSYIETQYF.

The chain employs TRBV20-1 and TRBJ1-6; D gene ambiguous. V was shortened by 3 bases and J by 7 bases, with 16 bases between the two germline ends. The CDR3 is made up of 15 amino acids. Per germline, CDR1 DFQATT and CDR2 SNEGSKA (reference sequence). In DNA, the CDR3 is TGCAGTGCTAGTACACGGGGTTCGGGAAATTCACCCCTCCACTTT. Protein: CSASTRGSGNSPLHF.

This clone was detected once. This chain uses TRBV7-6 with TRBJ2-1; a weak D match, TRBD2 (5 bases). This CDR3 region has 16 residues. Trimming removed 1 base at V and 7 bases at J, with 17 bases between. CDR1 SGHVS and CDR2 FNYEAQ come from the germline V gene. The DNA of the CDR3 is TGTGCCAGCAGCTTAGAAGCGGCGGGCCCTCGGAATGAGCAGTTCTTC. Translated, it gives CASSLEAAGPRNEQFF.

This chain uses TRBV27 with TRBJ2-1; 11 bases line up with TRBD2. This CDR3 contains 18 residues. The germline V gene has CDR1 MNHEY and CDR2 SMNVEV (reference sequence). With 6 bases clipped from V and 4 bases from J, the junction kept 14 bases outside the gene matches. CDR3 sequence (DNA): TGTGCCAGCAGCCCCTTCGTTAGCGGGAGGGCCGGTTACAATGAGCAGTTCTTC. This translates into CASSPFVSGRAGYNEQFF.

The genes are TRBV5-1 and TRBJ2-7, with D perhaps assigned TRBD1 or TRBD2 (5 bases each). V shed 3 bases and J shed 0 bases, with 13 bases lying between them. This CDR3 is built from 15 residues. CDR1 and CDR2 (germline): SGHRS, YFSETQ. CDR3 nucleotides: TGCGCCAGCAGCTGGGACCCTTCCTACTCCTACGAGCAGTACTTC. Protein sequence: CASSWDPSYSYEQYF.

J is TRBJ1-1 and V is TRBV11-2; D unclear. There are 14 residues in the CDR3. V lost 5 bases, J lost 4 bases, and 14 bases lay in between. Germline CDR1 SGHAT, CDR2 FQNNGV. Here the CDR3 DNA reads TGTGCCAGCAGCCTCCGTAGGGCGCGCACTGAAGCTTTCTTT. It is translated as CASSLRRARTEAFF. Variable domain in full (rest from reference TRBV11-2 and TRBJ1-1): EAGVAQSPRYKIIEKRQSVAFWCNPISGHATLYWYQQILGQGPKLLIQFQNNGVVDDSQLPKDRFSAERLKGVDSTLKIQPAKLEDSAVYLCASSLRRARTEAFFGQGTRLTVV.

V gene TRBV4-3 combines with J gene TRBJ2-2, with 7 bases that match TRBD2. Germline-derived CDR1 and CDR2 are LGHNA and YSLEER. The V gene end was trimmed by 4 bases and the J gene end by 1 base; junction bases not matched to a gene: 6. The CDR3 is 16 residues long. In DNA, the CDR3 is TGCGCCAGCAGCCGCAGCGGGAAATGGAACACCGGGGAGCTGTTTTTT. It yields the protein CASSRSGKWNTGELFF.

This rearrangement joins TRBV14 to TRBJ1-2, with D unresolved. The CDR3 extends over 13 amino acids. V lost 0 bases and J 2 bases, leaving 4 bases between the germline ends. Germline values: CDR1 SGHDN, CDR2 FVKESK. The CDR3 region is CASSQDRNYGYTF. The CDR3, as DNA: TGTGCCAGCAGCCAAGACAGAAACTATGGCTACACCTTC.

The chain links TRBV28 to TRBJ1-5, with D possibly matching TRBD1 (5 bases). CDR3 length equals 15 residues. Germline V gene sequence: CDR1 MDHEN, CDR2 SYDVKM. Trimming took off 7 bases at V and 2 bases at J, with 15 bases between the two ends. This chain's CDR3 is CASTTRVGGNQPQHF. The CDR3 DNA follows: TGTGCCAGCACTACAAGGGTAGGGGGCAATCAGCCCCAGCATTTT.

V is TRBV11-1 and J is TRBJ1-1, with D possibly being TRBD1 (6 bases). The CDR3 sequence is 14 residues long. Germline V gene data show CDR1 as SGHAT and CDR2 as FQDESV (reference sequence). V shed 3 bases and J shed 1 base, with 9 bases lying between them. The CDR3 reads CASSLGAGNTEAFF. As DNA, the CDR3 is TGTGCCAGCAGCTTGGGGGCTGGGAACACTGAAGCTTTCTTT.

This clone was counted a single time. The chain carries TRBV28 and TRBJ1-5; possible D gene TRBD1, 6 bases. Germline CDR1 is MDHEN and CDR2 is SYDVKM. This CDR3 has 17 amino acids. V was clipped by 2 bases and J by 6 bases, with 20 bases between them. CDR3 region: CASSLRVRGRAGQPQHF. The CDR3 nucleotides read TGTGCCAGCAGTTTAAGGGTCAGGGGCCGGGCAGGTCAGCCCCAGCATTTT.

This clone has a handful of counts. The chain couples TRBV30 to TRBJ1-2; 7 nucleotides align to TRBD1. The CDR3 extends over 15 amino acids. With 0 bases clipped from V and 8 bases from J, the junction kept 12 bases outside the gene matches. Germline V gene data show CDR1 as GTSNPN and CDR2 as SVGIG (reference sequence). In DNA, the CDR3 is TGTGCCTGGAGTGTAACAGGGGCAGGCCCGGGCGGCTACACCTTC. Its translation is CAWSVTGAGPGGYTF.

This chain links TRBV25-1 with TRBJ1-2; D perhaps matches TRBD1 (5 bases). Germline V gene data show CDR1 as MGHDK and CDR2 as SYGVNS. This CDR3 has 16 amino acids. Trimming pared 2 bases from V and 7 bases from J, leaving 20 bases between. CDR3 amino acids: CASSEPSGRGSGGYTF. The CDR3 nucleotides read TGTGCCAGCAGTGAACCCTCGGGGCGGGGCAGCGGTGGCTACACCTTC.

The V and J genes are TRBV12-3 or TRBV12-4 and TRBJ2-7, with D unclear. The V end was cut by 2 bases, the J end by 4 bases, with 6 bases between. The CDR3 consists of 12 residues. For the CDR3, the DNA is TGTGCCAGCAGTTTATGGCAATACGAGCAGTACTTC. The encoded protein is CASSLWQYEQYF.

A word on this clone: The same CDR3 can be traced to other DNA sequences in this sample. The chain couples TRBV7-2 to TRBJ2-3; TRBD1 is a possible D gene (5 bases). Germline-derived CDR1 and CDR2 are SGHTA and FQGNSA. This CDR3 contains 13 residues. V was clipped by 1 base and J by 4 bases, with 6 bases between them. The CDR3 loop is CASSLGGADTQYF. The DNA of the CDR3 is TGTGCCAGCAGCTTAGGGGGCGCAGATACGCAGTATTTT.

The J gene is TRBJ2-5, the V gene TRBV18; D is ambiguous. V was shortened by 2 bases and J by 4 bases, with 14 bases between the two germline ends. The CDR3 contains 15 residues. Looked up from germline, CDR1 is KGHSH and CDR2 is LQKENI. The CDR3 bases are TGTGCCAGCTCACCAGGGTCGTCTGGTAGAGAGACCCAGTACTTC. Protein sequence: CASSPGSSGRETQYF.

The chain uses TRBV5-1 and TRBJ2-3, with a tentative D call TRBD1 (6 bases). Per germline, CDR1 SGHRS and CDR2 YFSETQ. Trimming stripped 3 bases from V and 2 bases from J, with 10 bases between. The length of the CDR3 is 14 residues. CDR3 bases: TGCGCCAGCAGCTCGGACAGTTCCACAGATACGCAGTATTTT. Protein product: CASSSDSSTDTQYF. The variable domain in full, with the rest retrieved from reference TRBV5-1 and TRBJ2-3, is KAGVTQTPRYLIKTRGQQVTLSCSPISGHRSVSWYQQTPGQGLQFLFEYFSETQRNKGNFPGRFSGRQFSNSRSEMNVSTLELGDSALYLCASSSDSSTDTQYFGPGTRLTVL.

The rearrangement links TRBV28 to TRBJ1-2; 7 bases fit TRBD1. The CDR3 sequence is 13 residues long. Germline assignment: CDR1 MDHEN and CDR2 SYDVKM. V was pared by 7 bases and J by 6 bases, with 8 bases of the junction left unmatched. The CDR3 region is CASTMTGRNGYTF. The CDR3 DNA sequence: TGTGCCAGCACCATGACAGGGAGGAATGGCTACACCTTC.

The J gene is TRBJ1-2, the V gene TRBV5-1; D is possibly TRBD1 (6 bases). V lost 6 bases, J lost 7 bases, and 22 bases lay in between. The CDR3 loop spans 15 amino acids. CDR1 is SGHRS and CDR2 is YFSETQ in the germline V gene. The CDR3 DNA follows: TGCGCCAGCAACCCTTCGGATCAGGGGCGGGGTGGCTACACCTTC. It specifies CASNPSDQGRGGYTF.

This chain connects TRBV18 to TRBJ2-2, with 7 bases aligning to TRBD1. CDR3 length equals 13 residues. V lost 4 bases, J lost 7 bases, and 3 bases stayed unmatched. In germline, CDR1 is KGHSH, CDR2 LQKENI. The CDR3 DNA sequence: TGTGCCAGCTCACAGGGGGCCGTCGGGGAGCTGTTTTTT. This gives the protein CASSQGAVGELFF.

The chain links TRBV7-2 to TRBJ1-6; possible D gene TRBD1, 6 bases. Germline V gene sequence: CDR1 SGHTA, CDR2 FQGNSA. The length of the CDR3 is 15 residues. Trimming shortened V by 6 bases and J by 7 bases, and 16 bases separated the two germline ends. CDR3 loop: CASRFRGMGNSPLHF. In DNA, the CDR3 is TGTGCCAGCAGATTCAGGGGAATGGGCAATTCACCCCTCCACTTT.

The gene calls are TRBV7-2 and TRBJ1-1, with TRBD1 matching over 7 bases. Losses at the gene ends were 8 bases for V and 1 base for J; bases not matched to a gene: 4. CDR1 SGHTA and CDR2 FQGNSA come from the germline V gene. The CDR3 has 13 residues. In nucleotides, the CDR3 is TGTGCCAGCGGGGGACAGCCGAACACTGAAGCTTTCTTT. Translation: CASGGQPNTEAFF.

CDR3 in amino acids: CASSESPGANEQFF. The CDR3 bases are TGTGCCAGCAGCGAATCTCCCGGGGCCAATGAGCAGTTCTTC. The rearrangement links TRBV9 to TRBJ2-1; perhaps D is TRBD1 or TRBD2 (5 bases each). V lost 3 bases and J lost 6, with 13 bases in between. The germline gives CDR1 SGDLS, CDR2 YYNGEE. The CDR3 runs 14 residues.

The rearrangement links TRBV10-3 to TRBJ2-5; D gene uncertain. The CDR3 totals 13 residues. From germline, CDR1 is ENHRY and CDR2 SYGVKD. V lost 0 bases and J lost 1, with 3 bases in between. CDR3 region: CAISESSQETQYF. As DNA, the CDR3 is TGTGCCATCAGTGAGTCTTCCCAAGAGACCCAGTACTTC.

The V call is TRBV10-3, the J call TRBJ1-5; D remains ambiguous. Germline V gives CDR1 ENHRY, CDR2 SYGVKD. V lost 2 bases, J lost 3 bases, and 11 bases lay in between. The CDR3 loop spans 15 amino acids. The chain's CDR3 is CAISEVDSPNQPQHF. The CDR3 DNA is TGTGCCATCAGTGAGGTTGATTCCCCCAATCAGCCCCAGCATTTT.

Only a few counts were recorded for this clone. The chain has TRBV18 and TRBJ2-7; the D call may be TRBD1 or TRBD2 (5 bases each). Germline V gene data show CDR1 as KGHSH and CDR2 as LQKENI. The CDR3 has 13 amino acids. The V and J ends lost 3 bases and 3 bases respectively, with 9 bases between them. CDR3 sequence: CASSPGDGYEQYF. The CDR3 DNA follows: TGTGCCAGCTCACCCGGGGACGGCTACGAGCAGTACTTC.

This sequence joins TRBV5-4 and TRBJ2-1, with 10 bases fitting TRBD2. The CDR3 has 15 residues. With 3 bases clipped from V and 3 bases from J, the junction kept 3 bases outside the gene matches. The germline V gene has CDR1 SGHNT and CDR2 YYREEE (reference sequence). CDR3 DNA: TGTGCCAGCAGCTGGAGCGGGAGGGGCTACAATGAGCAGTTCTTC. Translating it yields CASSWSGRGYNEQFF.

The V and J genes are TRBV7-2 and TRBJ2-1, with D maybe TRBD2 (6 bases). The CDR3 length is 15 residues. The germline V gene encodes CDR1 SGHTA and CDR2 FQGNSA. Trimming shortened V by 1 base and J by 3 bases, and 10 bases separated the two germline ends. This CDR3 reads CASSLGAGSYNEQFF. The DNA of the CDR3 is TGTGCCAGCAGCTTAGGTGCGGGAAGCTACAATGAGCAGTTCTTC.